This TCR beta chain comes out of a study of cytomegalovirus exposure and HLA in healthy donors. The V gene's germline CDR1 is LGHNA and CDR2 YNFKEQ. The CDR3 loop spans 13 amino acids. V was shortened by 0 bases and J by 6 bases, with 5 bases between the two germline ends. This clone was counted between two and nine times. Its antigen remains unknown. Study observations and caveats: There were some V segments, including TRBV6-2 and TRBV6-3, excluded as indistinguishable. By HLA locus, TCR association rates varied in a later analysis, with DRB1 showing the most and HLA-C the fewest. V- and J-gene trimming in TCR beta was tied to a missense DCLRE1C variant by an analysis performed later. Reports indicated that the classifier achieved high specificity and sensitivity in diagnosing cytomegalovirus status.

Amplification used 60 Vbeta primers and 13 Jbeta primers. Sequencing was performed with immunoSEQ multiplex PCR; in TCRdb, only in-frame clones are kept and a portion is missing. In the table there are 150,000 to 200,000 clones, about four fifths of which are singletons. Sequenced input: PBMCs. The receptor's source is a woman between 45 and 65 years old in good health and CMV-seronegative. This rearrangement joins TRBV4-2 to TRBJ2-2; D not certain. The CDR3 protein is CASSQDRAGELFF. CDR3 nucleotides: TGTGCCAGCAGCCAAGATCGGGCCGGGGAGCTGTTTTTT.